This T cell receptor beta chain was sequenced in a study of cytomegalovirus exposure and HLA in healthy donors. Study-wide results and limits: Overall, approximately 150 TCR beta chains were annotated as cytomegalovirus-associated. A later analysis found first-cohort TCR clusters tended to co-occur in the 90 to 150 validation repertoires. Most sequenced TCRs were rare (though some public TCRs occurred in many donors).

TCRdb's copy holds only in-frame clones and misses some; the assay was immunoSEQ multiplex PCR. The sample has 220,000 or so clones, around 90% seen once. Remarks on this clone: Antigen: not known.

Sequencing was carried out using PBMCs. The TCR comes from a woman aged 18-30 years in good health and CMV-seronegative.

CDR3 nucleotide sequence: TGTGCCAGCAGCCCCGACAGGGGGGCCTACGAGCAGTACTTC. Translation gives CASSPDRGAYEQYF. V usage is TRBV5-6 and J usage is TRBJ2-7, with 9 bases matching TRBD1. CDR1 and CDR2 (germline): SGHDT, YYEEEE. This CDR3 contains 14 residues. V gave up 4 bases and J gave up 2 bases; unmatched junction bases: 4. The entire variable domain, with the rest obtained from reference TRBV5-6 and TRBJ2-7, is as follows: DAGVTQSPTHLIKTRGQQVTLRCSPKSGHDTVSWYQQALGQGPQFIFQYYEEEERQRGNFPDRFSGHQFPNYSSELNVNALLLGDSALYLCASSPDRGAYEQYFGPGTRLTVT.